This TCR beta chain came from a study of blood T cell repertoires in COVID-19 (dated by TCRdb to the early 2020s). Looking at the study overall: Samples from collaborators originated in the United States, Italy and Spain and spanned both the acute and convalescent phases of COVID-19. Subjects who had been exposed to COVID-19, were actively infected with it, or had recovered from it provided the deeply sampled blood TCRbeta repertoires that made up the dataset. A de-identified subject ID, COVID-19 status, age in years and sex were almost always included in the sample metadata. The material from the prospective study consisted of cDNA or gDNA derived from T cells, B-cell-depleted T cells, or PBMCs. Samples came from the ongoing ImmuneRACE study (first 160 participants) plus 1,254 subjects from 6 global collaborators. The repertoires were released in a freely available public database meant as a resource for research on the immune response to SARS-CoV-2. Where HLA class I and class II types were available, the types were taken from metadata supplied by the sample provider, not from assay-based typing.

The immunoSEQ Assay, a bias-controlled multiplex PCR, was used to amplify TCRbeta CDR3 regions from genomic DNA. In the original analysis: The number of nucleated cells in each sample was estimated by amplification of reference gene primers within the assay. Sequence reads were collapsed and filtered to measure the absolute abundance of every unique TCRbeta CDR3 rearrangement. For each sample, productive Simpson clonality was calculated as the square root of Simpson's diversity index over productive rearrangements. The clones in this table, taken by TCRdb from immuneACCESS, are in-frame only. Not every clone is retained; where verified, under half of the shortfall comes from an unresolved V gene, and the cause of the rest is unknown. Clonal size and the V and J genes are those of that table, whereas D and trimming came from the DNA. This sample holds more than 25,000 clones; 89% were observed only once. Over 40% of the sample is in the top ten clones.

On this clone itself: No antigen is known for it. Nothing much larger sits one base from this clone, and base qualities are not available.

Paper-wide results and their limitations: The amount of clinical and demographic metadata varied by source and participant and was provided uncurated.

Collaborating institutions collected whole blood in K2EDTA tubes following their own protocols. For TCRbeta analysis, collaborator samples were shipped as frozen whole blood, as isolated PBMCs, or as DNA extracted from either sample type. V lost 2 bases and J lost 7 bases; the stretch between them is 8 bases long. The CDR3 has 12 amino acids, counting the end cysteine and phenylalanine. Of the read, only the CDR3 DNA is kept; its 36 bases are in frame from base 1. Reading the germline V gene gives CDR1 MNHEY and CDR2 SVGAGI. This receptor was identified in a human donor with acute or convalescent COVID-19. The donor label of this sample is uncertain. The sequenced material came from peripheral blood. The rearrangement combines TRBV6-5 with TRBJ1-2; a weak D assignment points to TRBD1 (5 bases agree). The CDR3: CASSYGGGGYTF. Here is the DNA: TGTGCCAGCAGTTACGGGGGAGGTGGCTACACCTTC.